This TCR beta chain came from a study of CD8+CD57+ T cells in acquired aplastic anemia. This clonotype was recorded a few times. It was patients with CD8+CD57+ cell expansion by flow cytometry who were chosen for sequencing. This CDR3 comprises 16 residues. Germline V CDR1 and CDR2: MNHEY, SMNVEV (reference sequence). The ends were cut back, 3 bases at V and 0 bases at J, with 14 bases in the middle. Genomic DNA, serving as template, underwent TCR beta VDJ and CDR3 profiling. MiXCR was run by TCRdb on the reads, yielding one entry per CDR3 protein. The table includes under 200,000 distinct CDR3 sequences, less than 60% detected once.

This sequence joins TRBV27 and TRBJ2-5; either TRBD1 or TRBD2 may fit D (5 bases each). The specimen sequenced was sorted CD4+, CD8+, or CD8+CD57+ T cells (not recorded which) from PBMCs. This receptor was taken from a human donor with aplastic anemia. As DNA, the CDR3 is TGTGCCAGCAGTTTCAGCGGACAAACGTACCAAGAGACCCAGTACTTC. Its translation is CASSFSGQTYQETQYF.